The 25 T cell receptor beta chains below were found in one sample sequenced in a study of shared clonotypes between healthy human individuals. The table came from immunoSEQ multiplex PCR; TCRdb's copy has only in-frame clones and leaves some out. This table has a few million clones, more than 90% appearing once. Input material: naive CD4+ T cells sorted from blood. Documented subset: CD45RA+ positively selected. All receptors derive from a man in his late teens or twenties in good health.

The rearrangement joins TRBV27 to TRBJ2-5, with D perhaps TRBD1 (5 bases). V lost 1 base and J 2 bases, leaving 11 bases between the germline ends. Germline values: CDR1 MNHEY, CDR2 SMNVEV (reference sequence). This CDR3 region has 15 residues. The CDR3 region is CASSLWVGAQETQYF. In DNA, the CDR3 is TGTGCCAGCAGTTTATGGGTAGGGGCGCAAGAGACCCAGTACTTC.

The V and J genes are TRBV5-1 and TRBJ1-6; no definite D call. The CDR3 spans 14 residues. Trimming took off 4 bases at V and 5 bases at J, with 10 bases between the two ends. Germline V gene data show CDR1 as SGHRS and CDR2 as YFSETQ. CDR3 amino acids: CASSPDRNNSPLHF. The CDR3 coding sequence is TGCGCCAGCAGCCCTGACCGGAATAATTCACCCCTCCACTTT.

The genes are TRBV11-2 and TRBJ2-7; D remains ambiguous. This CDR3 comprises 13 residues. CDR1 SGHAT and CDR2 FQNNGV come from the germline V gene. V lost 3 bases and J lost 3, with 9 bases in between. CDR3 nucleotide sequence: TGTGCCAGCAGCTTCGCTCCGATCTACGAGCAGTACTTC. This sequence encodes CASSFAPIYEQYF.

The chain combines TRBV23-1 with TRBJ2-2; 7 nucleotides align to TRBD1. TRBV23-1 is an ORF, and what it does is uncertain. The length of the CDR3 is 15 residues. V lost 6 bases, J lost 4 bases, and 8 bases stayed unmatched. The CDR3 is CASSLDRDRTGELFF. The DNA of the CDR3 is TGCGCCAGCAGCCTCGACAGGGATCGCACCGGGGAGCTGTTTTTT.

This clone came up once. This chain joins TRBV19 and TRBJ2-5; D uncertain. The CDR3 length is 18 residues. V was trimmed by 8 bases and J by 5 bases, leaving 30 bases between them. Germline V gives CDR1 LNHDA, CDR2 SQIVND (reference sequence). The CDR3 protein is CASSTWAQGIVDRETQYF. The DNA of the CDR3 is TGTGCCAGTTCCACGTGGGCACAAGGAATTGTTGATCGGGAGACCCAGTACTTC.

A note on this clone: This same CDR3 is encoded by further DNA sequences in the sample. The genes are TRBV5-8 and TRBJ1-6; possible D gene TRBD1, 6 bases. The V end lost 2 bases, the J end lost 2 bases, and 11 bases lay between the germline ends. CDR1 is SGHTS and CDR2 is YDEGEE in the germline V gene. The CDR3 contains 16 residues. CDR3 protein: CASSLGGGTYNSPLHF. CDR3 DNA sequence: TGTGCCAGCAGCTTAGGGGGAGGCACCTATAATTCACCCCTCCACTTT.

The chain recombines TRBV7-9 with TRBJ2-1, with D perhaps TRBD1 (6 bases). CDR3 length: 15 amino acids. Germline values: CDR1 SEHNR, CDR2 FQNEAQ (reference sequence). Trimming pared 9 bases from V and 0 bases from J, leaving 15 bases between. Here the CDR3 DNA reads TGTGCCAGTCCGAACAGGGATAGCTCCTACAATGAGCAGTTCTTC. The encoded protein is CASPNRDSSYNEQFF.

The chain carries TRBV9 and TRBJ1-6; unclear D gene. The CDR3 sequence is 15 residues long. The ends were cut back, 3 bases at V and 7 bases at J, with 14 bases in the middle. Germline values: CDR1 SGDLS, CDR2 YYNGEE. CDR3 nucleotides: TGTGCCAGCAGCGGCGTATCAGTGGGGAATTCACCCCTCCACTTT. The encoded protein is CASSGVSVGNSPLHF.

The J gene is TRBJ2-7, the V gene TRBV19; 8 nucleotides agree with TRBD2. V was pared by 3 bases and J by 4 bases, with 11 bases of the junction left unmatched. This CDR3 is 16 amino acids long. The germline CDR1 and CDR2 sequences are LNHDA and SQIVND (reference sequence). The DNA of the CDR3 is TGTGCCAGTAGTATCCAAGGAGCGGGAGATCAGTACGAGCAGTACTTC. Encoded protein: CASSIQGAGDQYEQYF.

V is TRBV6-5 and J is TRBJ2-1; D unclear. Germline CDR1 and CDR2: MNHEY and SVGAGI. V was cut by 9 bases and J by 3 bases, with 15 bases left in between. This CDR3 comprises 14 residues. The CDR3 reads CARCGGLNYNEQFF. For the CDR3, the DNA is TGTGCCAGGTGCGGTGGGCTTAACTACAATGAGCAGTTCTTC.

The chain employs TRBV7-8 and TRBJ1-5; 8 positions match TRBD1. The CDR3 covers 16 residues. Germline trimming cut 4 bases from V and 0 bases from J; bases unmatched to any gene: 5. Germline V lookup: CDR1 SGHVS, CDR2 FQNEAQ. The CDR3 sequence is CASSSGQGFSNQPQHF. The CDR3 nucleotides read TGTGCCAGCAGCTCCGGACAGGGCTTTAGCAATCAGCCCCAGCATTTT.

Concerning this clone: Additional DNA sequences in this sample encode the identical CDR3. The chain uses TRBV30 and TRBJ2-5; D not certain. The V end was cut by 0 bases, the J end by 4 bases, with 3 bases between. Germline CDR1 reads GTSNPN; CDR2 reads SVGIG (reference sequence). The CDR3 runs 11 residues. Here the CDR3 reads CAWSVSETQYF. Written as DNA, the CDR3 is TGTGCCTGGAGTGTATCAGAGACCCAGTACTTC.

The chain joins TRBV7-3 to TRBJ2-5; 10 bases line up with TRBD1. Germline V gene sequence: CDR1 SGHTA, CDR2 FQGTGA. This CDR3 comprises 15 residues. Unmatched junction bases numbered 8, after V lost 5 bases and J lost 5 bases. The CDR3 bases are TGTGCCAGCAGCCCGGACAGGGGGGAGTGGGAGACCCAGTACTTC. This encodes CASSPDRGEWETQYF.

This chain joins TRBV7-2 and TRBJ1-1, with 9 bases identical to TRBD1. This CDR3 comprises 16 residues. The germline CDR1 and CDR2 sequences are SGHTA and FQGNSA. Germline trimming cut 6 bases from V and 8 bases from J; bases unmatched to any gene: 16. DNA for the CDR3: TGTGCCAGCAGACCCACAGGGGGCGTAAGAAGTCTGGAAGCTTTCTTT. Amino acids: CASRPTGGVRSLEAFF. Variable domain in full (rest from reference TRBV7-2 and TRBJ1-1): GAGVSQSPSNKVTEKGKDVELRCDPISGHTALYWYRQSLGQGLEFLIYFQGNSAPDKSGLPSDRFSAERTGGSVSTLTIQRTQQEDSAVYLCASRPTGGVRSLEAFFGQGTRLTVV.

Here the CDR3 DNA reads TGTGCCAGCAGCGTAGGCCAAGTACCCCCCATATATTTT. It encodes CASSVGQVPPIYF. The chain is built from TRBV9 and TRBJ1-3; D call uncertain. CDR3 length equals 13 residues. In germline, CDR1 is SGDLS, CDR2 YYNGEE. Trimming cost V 0 bases and J 11 bases, with 12 bases left between them.

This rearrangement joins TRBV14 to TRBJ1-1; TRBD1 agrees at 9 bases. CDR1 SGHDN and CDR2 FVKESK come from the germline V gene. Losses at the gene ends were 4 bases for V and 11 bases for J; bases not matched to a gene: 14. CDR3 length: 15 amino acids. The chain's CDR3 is CASSPFPLTGGDAFF. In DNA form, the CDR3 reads TGTGCCAGCAGCCCCTTCCCCCTAACAGGGGGCGACGCTTTCTTT.

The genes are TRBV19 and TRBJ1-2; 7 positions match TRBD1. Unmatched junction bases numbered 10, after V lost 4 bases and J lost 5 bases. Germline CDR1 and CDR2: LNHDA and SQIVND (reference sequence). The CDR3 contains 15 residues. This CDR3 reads CASSTRGRTGYGYTF. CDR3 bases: TGTGCCAGTAGTACGAGGGGGCGCACGGGGTATGGCTACACCTTC.

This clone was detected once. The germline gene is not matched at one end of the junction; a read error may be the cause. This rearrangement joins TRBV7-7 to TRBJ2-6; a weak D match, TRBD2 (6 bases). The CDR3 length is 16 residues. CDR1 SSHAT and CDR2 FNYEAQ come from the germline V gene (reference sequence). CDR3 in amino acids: CASSPGVASGANVLTF. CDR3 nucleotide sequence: TGTGCTAGCAGCCCGGGGGTGGCCTCTGGGGCCAACGTCCTGACTTTC. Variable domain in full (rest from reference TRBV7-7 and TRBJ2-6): GAGVSQSPRYKVTKRGQDVTLRCDPISSHATLYWYQQALGQGPEFLTYFNYEAQPDKSGLPSDRFSAERPEGSISTLTIQRTEQRDSAMYRCASSPGVASGANVLTFGAGSRLTVL.

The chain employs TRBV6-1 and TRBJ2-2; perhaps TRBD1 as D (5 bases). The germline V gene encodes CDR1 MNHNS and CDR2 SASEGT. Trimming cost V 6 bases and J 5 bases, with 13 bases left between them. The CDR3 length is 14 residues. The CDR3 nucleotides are TGTGCCAGCAGAAATAGCAGGGAAACCGGGGAGCTGTTTTTT. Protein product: CASRNSRETGELFF.

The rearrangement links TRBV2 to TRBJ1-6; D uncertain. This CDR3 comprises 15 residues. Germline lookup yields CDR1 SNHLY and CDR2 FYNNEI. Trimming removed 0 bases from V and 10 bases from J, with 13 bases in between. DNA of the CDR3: TGTGCCAGCAGTGAAGCGAAGGTACCGGTATCACCCCTCCACTTT. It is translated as CASSEAKVPVSPLHF.

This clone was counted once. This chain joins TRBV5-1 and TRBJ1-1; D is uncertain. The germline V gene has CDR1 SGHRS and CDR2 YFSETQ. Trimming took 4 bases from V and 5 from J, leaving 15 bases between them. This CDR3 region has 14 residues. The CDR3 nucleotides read TGCGCCAGCAGCACCCCCACGGGAGAGACTGAAGCTTTCTTT. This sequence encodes CASSTPTGETEAFF.

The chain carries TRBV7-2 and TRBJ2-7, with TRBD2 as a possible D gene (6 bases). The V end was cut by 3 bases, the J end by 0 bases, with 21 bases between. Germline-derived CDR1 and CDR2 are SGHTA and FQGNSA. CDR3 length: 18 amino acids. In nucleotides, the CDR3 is TGTGCCAGCAGCTTGAACCCCCCGGCCGGGACTTACTCCTACGAGCAGTACTTC. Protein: CASSLNPPAGTYSYEQYF.

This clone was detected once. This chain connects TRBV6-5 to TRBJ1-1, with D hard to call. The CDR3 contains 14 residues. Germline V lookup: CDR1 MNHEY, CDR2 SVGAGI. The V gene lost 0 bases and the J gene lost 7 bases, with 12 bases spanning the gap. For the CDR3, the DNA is TGTGCCAGCAGTTACTCGGTAGGGTTAGGTGAAGCTTTCTTT. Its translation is CASSYSVGLGEAFF.

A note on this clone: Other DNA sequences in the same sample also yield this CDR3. The CDR3 reads CASSPGTSGSTDTQYF. The CDR3 DNA sequence: TGTGCCAGCAGTCCCGGGACTAGCGGGAGCACAGATACGCAGTATTTT. The chain employs TRBV7-9 and TRBJ2-3; 12 nucleotides line up with TRBD2. Germline values: CDR1 SEHNR, CDR2 FQNEAQ (reference sequence). The CDR3 is 16 residues long. The J segment lost 0 bases and the V segment lost 6 bases, leaving 4 bases of the junction unmatched.

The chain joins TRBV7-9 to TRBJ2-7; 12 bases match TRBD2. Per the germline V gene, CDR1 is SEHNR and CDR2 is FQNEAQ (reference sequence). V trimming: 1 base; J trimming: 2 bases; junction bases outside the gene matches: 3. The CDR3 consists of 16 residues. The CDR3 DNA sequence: TGTGCCAGCAGCTTAGGACTAGCGGGAGTTCCCTACGAGCAGTACTTC. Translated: CASSLGLAGVPYEQYF.